Shown below are 4 T cell receptor beta chains from a single sample sequenced in a study of T-cell memory formation after mild COVID-19. TCRdb reprocessed the 5' RACE reads via MiXCR and lists one record per CDR3 protein. The sample lists 400,000 or so distinct CDR3 sequences, over 15% occurring once. The material sequenced was PBMCs or a T cell subset sorted from them (not recorded which). These receptors were obtained from an adult woman who had mild COVID-19 (a few samples of this study predate the infection). Cell type and time point are not known.

This clonotype was seen a handful of times. This sequence joins TRBV20-1 and TRBJ1-2; the match to TRBD1 covers 8 bases. This CDR3 comprises 14 residues. CDR1 is DFQATT, CDR2 SNEGSKA, per germline (reference sequence). After removal of 3 bases from V and 8 bases from J, the junction contained 11 bases not matched to a gene. This chain's CDR3 is CSASGLQGAKGYTF. The CDR3 nucleotides are TGCAGTGCTAGTGGCCTCCAGGGGGCTAAGGGCTACACCTTC.

In this sample, this clonotype turned up a few times. J is TRBJ1-5 and V is TRBV27; weak D call: TRBD1 (6 bases). V gave up 5 bases and J gave up 6 bases, with 17 bases separating them. The CDR3 totals 15 residues. Germline CDR1 is MNHEY and CDR2 is SMNVEV (reference sequence). The DNA of the CDR3 is TGTGCCAGCAGTCGAGGGGGTCGAGGAGGTCAGCCCCAGCATTTT. Translating gives CASSRGGRGGQPQHF.

The chain recombines TRBV11-1 with TRBJ2-3; TRBD2 agrees at 8 bases. The CDR3 is 16 amino acids. Germline loops: CDR1 SGHAT, CDR2 FQDESV (reference sequence). V was clipped by 3 bases and J by 2 bases; unmatched bases: 7. CDR3 DNA: TGTGCCAGCAGCTTTATGCCAGCGGGGGACACAGATACGCAGTATTTT. Protein product: CASSFMPAGDTDTQYF.

V is TRBV5-5 and J is TRBJ2-2, with D maybe TRBD1 (6 bases). Germline V gives CDR1 SGHKS, CDR2 YYEKEE (reference sequence). This CDR3 spans 15 amino acids. V was cut by 1 base and J by 6 bases, with 13 bases left in between. CDR3 protein: CASSLLGRGAGELFF. The CDR3 DNA follows: TGTGCCAGCAGCTTGTTAGGCAGGGGCGCCGGGGAGCTGTTTTTT.